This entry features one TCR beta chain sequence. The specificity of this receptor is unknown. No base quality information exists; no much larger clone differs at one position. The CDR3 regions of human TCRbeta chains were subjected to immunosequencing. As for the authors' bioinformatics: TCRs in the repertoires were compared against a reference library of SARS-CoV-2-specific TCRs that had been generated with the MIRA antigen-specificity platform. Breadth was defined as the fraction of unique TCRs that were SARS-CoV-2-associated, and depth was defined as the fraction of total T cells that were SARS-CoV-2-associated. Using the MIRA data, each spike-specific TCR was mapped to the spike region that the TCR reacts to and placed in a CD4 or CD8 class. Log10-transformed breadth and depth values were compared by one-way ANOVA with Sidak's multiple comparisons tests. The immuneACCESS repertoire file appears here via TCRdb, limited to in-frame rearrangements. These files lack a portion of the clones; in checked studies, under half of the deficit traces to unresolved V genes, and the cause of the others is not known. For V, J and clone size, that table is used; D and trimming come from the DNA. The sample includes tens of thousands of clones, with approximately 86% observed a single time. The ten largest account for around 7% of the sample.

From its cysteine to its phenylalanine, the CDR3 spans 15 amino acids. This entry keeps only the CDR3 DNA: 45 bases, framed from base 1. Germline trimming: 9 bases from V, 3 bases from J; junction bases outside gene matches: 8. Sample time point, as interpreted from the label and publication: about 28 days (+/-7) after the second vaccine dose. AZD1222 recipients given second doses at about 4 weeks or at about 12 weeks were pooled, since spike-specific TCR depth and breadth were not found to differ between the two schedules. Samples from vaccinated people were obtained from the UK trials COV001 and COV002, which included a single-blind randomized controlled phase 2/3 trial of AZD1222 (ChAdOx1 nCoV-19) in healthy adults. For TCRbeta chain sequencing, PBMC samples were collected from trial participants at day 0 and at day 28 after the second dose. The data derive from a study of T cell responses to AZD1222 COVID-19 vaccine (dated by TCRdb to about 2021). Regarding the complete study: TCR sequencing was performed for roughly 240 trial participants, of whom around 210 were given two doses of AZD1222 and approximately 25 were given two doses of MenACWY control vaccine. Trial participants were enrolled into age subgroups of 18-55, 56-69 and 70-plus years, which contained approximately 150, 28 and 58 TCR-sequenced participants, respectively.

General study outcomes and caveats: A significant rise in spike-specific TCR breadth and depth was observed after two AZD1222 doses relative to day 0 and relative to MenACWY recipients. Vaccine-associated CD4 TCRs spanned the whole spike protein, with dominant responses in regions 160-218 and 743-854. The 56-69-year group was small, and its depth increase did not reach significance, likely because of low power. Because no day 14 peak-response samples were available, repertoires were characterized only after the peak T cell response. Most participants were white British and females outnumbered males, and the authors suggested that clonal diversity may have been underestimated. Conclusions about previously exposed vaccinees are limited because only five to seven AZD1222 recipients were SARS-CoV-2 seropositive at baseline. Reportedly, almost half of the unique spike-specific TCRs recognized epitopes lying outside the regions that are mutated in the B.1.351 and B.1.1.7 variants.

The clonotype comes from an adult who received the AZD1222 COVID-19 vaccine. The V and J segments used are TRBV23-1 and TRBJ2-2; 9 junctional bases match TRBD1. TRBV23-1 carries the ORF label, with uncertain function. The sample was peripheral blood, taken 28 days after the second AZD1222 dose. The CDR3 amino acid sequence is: CARLRDRVDTGELFF. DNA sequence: TGCGCCAGGCTACGGGACAGGGTGGACACCGGGGAGCTGTTTTTT.